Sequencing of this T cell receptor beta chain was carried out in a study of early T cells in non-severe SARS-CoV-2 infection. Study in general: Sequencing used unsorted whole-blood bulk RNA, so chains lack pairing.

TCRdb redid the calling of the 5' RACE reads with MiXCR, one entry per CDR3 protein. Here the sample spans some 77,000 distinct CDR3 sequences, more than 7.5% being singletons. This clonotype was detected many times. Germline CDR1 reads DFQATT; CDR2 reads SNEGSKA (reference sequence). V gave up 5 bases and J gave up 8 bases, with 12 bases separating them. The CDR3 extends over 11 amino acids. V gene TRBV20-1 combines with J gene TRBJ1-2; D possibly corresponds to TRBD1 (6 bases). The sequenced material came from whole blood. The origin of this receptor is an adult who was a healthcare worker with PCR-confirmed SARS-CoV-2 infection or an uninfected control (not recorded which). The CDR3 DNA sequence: TGCAGTGCTCTTAACAGGGAAGGCTACACCTTC. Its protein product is CSALNREGYTF.